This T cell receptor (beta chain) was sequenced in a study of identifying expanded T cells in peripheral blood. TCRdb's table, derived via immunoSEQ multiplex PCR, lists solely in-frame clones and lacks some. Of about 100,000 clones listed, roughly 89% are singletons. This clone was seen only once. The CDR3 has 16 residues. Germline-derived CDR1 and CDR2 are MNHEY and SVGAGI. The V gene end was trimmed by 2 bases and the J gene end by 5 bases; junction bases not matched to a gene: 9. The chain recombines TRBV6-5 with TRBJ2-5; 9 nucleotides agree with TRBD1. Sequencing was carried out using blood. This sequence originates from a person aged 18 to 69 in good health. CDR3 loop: CASSYAWTGVLETQYF. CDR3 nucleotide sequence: TGTGCCAGCAGTTACGCCTGGACAGGGGTCCTGGAGACCCAGTACTTC.